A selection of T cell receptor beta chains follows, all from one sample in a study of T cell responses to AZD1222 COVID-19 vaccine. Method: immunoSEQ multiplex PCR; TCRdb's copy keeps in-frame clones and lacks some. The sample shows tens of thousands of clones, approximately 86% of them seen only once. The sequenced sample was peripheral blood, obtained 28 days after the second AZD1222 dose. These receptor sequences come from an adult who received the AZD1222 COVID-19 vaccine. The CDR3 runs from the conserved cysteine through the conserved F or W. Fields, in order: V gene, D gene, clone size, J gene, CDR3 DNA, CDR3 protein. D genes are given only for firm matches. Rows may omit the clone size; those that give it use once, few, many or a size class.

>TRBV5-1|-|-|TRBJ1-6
TGCGCCAGCAGCGAGGACCGCAGGGGATATAATTCACCCCTCCACTTT
CASSEDRRGYNSPLHF
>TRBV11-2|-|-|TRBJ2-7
TGTGCCAGCAGCCGACTACCCTACGAGCAGTACTTC
CASSRLPYEQYF
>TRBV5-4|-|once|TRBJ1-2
TGTGCCAGCAGCTCTGGCGGGGCGAACTATGGCTACACCTTC
CASSSGGANYGYTF
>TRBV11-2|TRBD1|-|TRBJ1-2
TGTGCCAGCAGCTTACTGGGCCAGGGGGAGTTCTATGGCTACACCTTC
CASSLLGQGEFYGYTF
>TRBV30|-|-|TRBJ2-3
TGTGCCTGGAGTGGAAGAGGGGGGGCTAGGACAGATACGCAGTATTTT
CAWSGRGGARTDTQYF
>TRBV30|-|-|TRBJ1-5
TGTGCCTGGAGTGATCCCTTCACCCCCAGACAGCCCCAGCATTTT
CAWSDPFTPRQPQHF
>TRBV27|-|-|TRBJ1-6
TGTGCCAGCAGCGTCAGAGGTCCGACTTCACCCCTCCACTTT
CASSVRGPTSPLHF
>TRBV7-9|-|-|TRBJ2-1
TGTGCCAGCAGCTTAGCGTGGGTTGAGCAGTTCTTC
CASSLAWVEQFF
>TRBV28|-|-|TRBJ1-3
TGTGCCAGCAGTCCTATCTTGCCGGTCAACTCTGGAAACACCATATATTTT
CASSPILPVNSGNTIYF
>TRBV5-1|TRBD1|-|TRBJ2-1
TGCGCCAGCAGTGACAGGGCCAGCTCCTACAATGAGCAGTTCTTC
CASSDRASSYNEQFF
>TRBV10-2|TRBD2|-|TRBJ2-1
TGCGCCAGCAGTGACCCCGGGCTAGCGGGAGAGAATGAGCAGTTCTTC
CASSDPGLAGENEQFF
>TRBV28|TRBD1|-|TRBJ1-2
TGTGCCAGCGATAGCCGGGACAGGGATAACTATGGCTACACCTTC
CASDSRDRDNYGYTF
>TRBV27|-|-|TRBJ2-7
TGTGCCAGCAGTCCCCGCCTCTACGAGCAGTACTTC
CASSPRLYEQYF
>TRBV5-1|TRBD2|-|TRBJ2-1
TGCGCCAGCAGCTTGGCCGGGGCTAGCGGGAGAGGCTACAATGAGCAGTTCTTC
CASSLAGASGRGYNEQFF
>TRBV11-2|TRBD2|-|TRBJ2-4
TGTGCCAGCAGCCCCCGTATAGCGGGAGAGAATAACATTCAGTACTTC
CASSPRIAGENNIQYF
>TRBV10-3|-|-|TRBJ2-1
TGTGCCATCAGTGGGACAGCTAAAAGTTACAATGAGCAGTTCTTC
CAISGTAKSYNEQFF
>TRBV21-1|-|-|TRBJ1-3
TGTGCCAGCAGCCGCCGGGGGGACCCTGGAAACACCATATATTTT
CASSRRGDPGNTIYF
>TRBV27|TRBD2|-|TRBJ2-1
TGTGCCAGCAGTCGGGGACGAGCGGGAGGGCCGCGGAATGAGCAGTTCTTC
CASSRGRAGGPRNEQFF
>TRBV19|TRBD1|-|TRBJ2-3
TGTGCCAGTAGTACGGGACAGGGACCCTCCACGCAGTATTTT
CASSTGQGPSTQYF
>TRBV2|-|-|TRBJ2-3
TGTGCCAGCAGGCAACAGGGGGGGGCAGATACGCAGTATTTT
CASRQQGGADTQYF
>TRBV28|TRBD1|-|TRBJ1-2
TGTGCCAGCAGCCCTCCCGGGACAGGGGGCGCCTATGGCTACACCTTC
CASSPPGTGGAYGYTF
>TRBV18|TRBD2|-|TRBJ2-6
TGTGCCAGCTCGCTAGCGGGACCCAACTCTGGGGCCAACGTCCTGACTTTC
CASSLAGPNSGANVLTF
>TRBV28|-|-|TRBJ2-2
TGTGCCAGCGGGTGGGGGAACACCGGGGAGCTGTTTTTT
CASGWGNTGELFF
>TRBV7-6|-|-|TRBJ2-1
TGTGCCAGCAGCCACCCTGGGGCCGCCTACAATGAGCAGTTCTTC
CASSHPGAAYNEQFF